This TCR beta chain originates from a study of T-cell memory formation after mild COVID-19. This clonotype was seen ten or more times. CDR1 is SGHRS, CDR2 YFSETQ, per germline. The length of the CDR3 is 15 residues. V lost 4 bases and J 4 bases, leaving 17 bases between the germline ends. MiXCR was run by TCRdb on the 5' RACE reads, yielding one entry per CDR3 protein. The top ten hold roughly 23% of the sample, which has 250,000 to 300,000 distinct CDR3 sequences, roughly 16% seen once. The TCR sequence derives from a young man who had mild COVID-19 (a few samples of this study predate the infection). Cell type and time point are not known. Sequences were obtained from PBMCs or a T cell subset sorted from them (not recorded which). The chain is built from TRBV5-1 and TRBJ1-1; D not resolved. The CDR3 sequence is CASSVGSFGVTEAFF. DNA for the CDR3: TGCGCCAGCAGCGTGGGGAGTTTTGGAGTCACTGAAGCTTTCTTT.